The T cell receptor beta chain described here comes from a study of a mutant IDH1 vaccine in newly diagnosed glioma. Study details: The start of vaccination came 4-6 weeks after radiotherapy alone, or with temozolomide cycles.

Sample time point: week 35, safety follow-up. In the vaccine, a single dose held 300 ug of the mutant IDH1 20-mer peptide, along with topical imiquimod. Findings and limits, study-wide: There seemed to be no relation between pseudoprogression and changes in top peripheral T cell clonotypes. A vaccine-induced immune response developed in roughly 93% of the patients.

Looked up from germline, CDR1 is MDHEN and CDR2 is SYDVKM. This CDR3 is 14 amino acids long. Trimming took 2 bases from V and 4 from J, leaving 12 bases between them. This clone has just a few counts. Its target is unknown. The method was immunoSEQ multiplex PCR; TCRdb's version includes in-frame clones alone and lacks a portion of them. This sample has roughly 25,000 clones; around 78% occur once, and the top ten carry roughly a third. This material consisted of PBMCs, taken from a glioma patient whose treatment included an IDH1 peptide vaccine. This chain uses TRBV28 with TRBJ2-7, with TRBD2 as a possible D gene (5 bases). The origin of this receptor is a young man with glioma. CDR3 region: CASSLRVGRYEQYF. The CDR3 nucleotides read TGTGCCAGCAGTTTAAGGGTAGGGAGATACGAGCAGTACTTC. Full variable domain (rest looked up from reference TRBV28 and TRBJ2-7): DVKVTQSSRYLVKRTGEKVFLECVQDMDHENMFWYRQDPGLGLRLIYFSYDVKMKEKGDIPEGYSVSREKKERFSLILESASTNQTSMYLCASSLRVGRYEQYFGPGTRLTVT.